Each of the 19 T cell receptor beta chains below was sequenced from the same sample in a study of blood T cells in healthy people across ages. Next came a second PCR, run for about 7 to 12 cycles, which used a sample-barcoded 5' primer along with a J-beta primer mix. One entry per CDR3 protein results from TCRdb running MiXCR on the 5' RACE reads. The repertoire holds 650,000 to 700,000 distinct CDR3 sequences, with roughly 30% as singletons. Sequencing used blood. The receptors were sampled from a woman older than 75 in good health.

This clonotype was seen at least ten times. This chain joins TRBV2 and TRBJ2-3; possible D gene TRBD1, 6 bases. Trimming left V 5 bases short and J 2 bases short, with 14 bases between. The germline gives CDR1 SNHLY, CDR2 FYNNEI. This CDR3 region has 15 residues. CDR3 in DNA: TGTGCCAGCAGTACGTACAGGGTACCCACAGATACGCAGTATTTT. Translating it yields CASSTYRVPTDTQYF.

This clonotype was counted many times. This chain links TRBV15 with TRBJ2-6, with D hard to call. The CDR3 length is 19 residues. Trimming pared 0 bases from V and 2 bases from J, leaving 17 bases between. Germline CDR1 and CDR2: LNHNV and YYDKDF (reference sequence). CDR3 nucleotide sequence: TGTGCCACCAGCAGAGATACCAGCCTCTTAGTCCCTGGGGCCAACGTCCTGACTTTC. Protein product: CATSRDTSLLVPGANVLTF.

There are many counts of this clonotype. V gene TRBV6-2 or TRBV6-3 combines with J gene TRBJ2-3; a weak D match, TRBD1 (5 bases). The CDR3 is made up of 15 amino acids. The germline V gene has CDR1 MNHEY and CDR2 SVGEGT. V lost 2 bases and J lost 0, with 9 bases in between. DNA for the CDR3: TGTGCCAGCAGTTACGGTCAGGGAAGCACAGATACGCAGTATTTT. Residues: CASSYGQGSTDTQYF.

This clonotype has at least ten counts. The V call is TRBV30, the J call TRBJ2-7; D is perhaps TRBD1 (6 bases). The V end was cut by 0 bases, the J end by 4 bases, with 19 bases between. Germline V CDR1 and CDR2: GTSNPN, SVGIG (reference sequence). The CDR3 is made up of 16 amino acids. The CDR3 nucleotides are TGTGCCTGGAGTGTAGGGGGACAACCCTTTGGGTACGAGCAGTACTTC. Its translation is CAWSVGGQPFGYEQYF.

This clonotype came up many times. J is TRBJ2-5 and V is TRBV5-1; TRBD1 matches 10 bases. The CDR3 is made up of 16 amino acids. The germline gives CDR1 SGHRS, CDR2 YFSETQ. With 1 base clipped from V and 2 bases from J, the junction kept 5 bases outside the gene matches. The CDR3 coding sequence is TGCGCCAGCAGCTTGAAGGGACAGGGGAGGCAAGAGACCCAGTACTTC. Its translation is CASSLKGQGRQETQYF.

The J gene is TRBJ2-1, the V gene TRBV4-3; 8 nucleotides agree with TRBD1. Looked up from germline, CDR1 is LGHNA and CDR2 is YSLEER. The length of the CDR3 is 15 residues. Losses at the gene ends were 4 bases for V and 3 bases for J; bases not matched to a gene: 5. DNA for the CDR3: TGCGCCAGCAGCCCGACAGGGGTAGACTACAATGAGCAGTTCTTC. Its protein product is CASSPTGVDYNEQFF.

The V and J genes are TRBV25-1 and TRBJ1-2; TRBD1 might be the D (5 bases). This CDR3 has 13 residues. V was clipped by 9 bases and J by 8 bases, with 19 bases between them. The V gene's germline CDR1 is MGHDK and CDR2 SYGVNS. CDR3 region: CARRDGGNRGYTF. The CDR3 DNA is TGTGCCAGGAGGGACGGAGGAAATCGCGGCTACACCTTC.

This clonotype was picked up many times. This chain joins TRBV6-2 or TRBV6-3 and TRBJ1-2, with D unclear. Per germline, CDR1 MNHEY and CDR2 SVGEGT. CDR3 length: 14 amino acids. The germline V and J ends were trimmed by 0 bases and 6 bases, with 11 bases remaining between them. The CDR3 nucleotides read TGTGCCAGCAGTTACTCGGTCTCCGGGAATGGCTACACCTTC. It yields the protein CASSYSVSGNGYTF.

The CDR3 protein is CASVLSGANVLTF. The CDR3 bases are TGTGCCAGCGTGCTCTCTGGGGCCAACGTCCTGACTTTC. The J gene is TRBJ2-6, the V gene TRBV7-2, with D unresolved. The ends were cut back, 8 bases at V and 0 bases at J, with 5 bases in the middle. CDR1 is SGHTA, CDR2 FQGNSA, per germline. There are 13 residues in the CDR3.

Many counts were recorded for this clonotype. V usage is TRBV2 and J usage is TRBJ1-6, with TRBD1 identical over 11 bases. The CDR3 is 15 residues long. Losses at the gene ends were 5 bases for V and 7 bases for J; bases not matched to a gene: 4. CDR1 is SNHLY and CDR2 is FYNNEI in the germline V gene. This CDR3 reads CASSPRDRGNSPLHF. Here the CDR3 DNA reads TGTGCCAGCAGTCCCCGGGACAGGGGGAATTCACCCCTCCACTTT. The variable domain in full, with the rest retrieved from reference TRBV2 and TRBJ1-6, is EPEVTQTPSHQVTQMGQEVILRCVPISNHLYFYWYRQILGQKVEFLVSFYNNEISEKSEIFDDQFSVERPDGSNFTLKIRSTKLEDSAMYFCASSPRDRGNSPLHFGNGTRLTVT.

This clonotype was counted ten times or more. The chain joins TRBV9 to TRBJ1-2; TRBD1 matches at 7 bases. The J segment lost 4 bases and the V segment lost 2 bases, leaving 2 bases of the junction unmatched. This CDR3 contains 13 residues. Germline CDR1 reads SGDLS; CDR2 reads YYNGEE. The CDR3 protein is CASSVRQGYGYTF. The CDR3, as DNA: TGTGCCAGCAGCGTGAGACAGGGCTATGGCTACACCTTC.

The chain recombines TRBV4-2 with TRBJ2-7; TRBD2 aligns across 8 bases. The better agreement between TRBJ2-5 and the DNA end casts doubt on the J call. This CDR3 comprises 14 residues. Germline loops: CDR1 LGHNA, CDR2 YNFKEQ. The CDR3 spells CASSRDSGIETQYF. The CDR3 DNA sequence: TGTGCCAGCAGCCGCGATAGCGGGATAGAGACCCAGTACTTC.

This clonotype was counted once. The chain employs TRBV9 and TRBJ2-2, with TRBD1 as a possible D gene (6 bases). The germline CDR1 and CDR2 sequences are SGDLS and YYNGEE. The V end lost 0 bases, the J end lost 3 bases, and 15 bases lay between the germline ends. CDR3 length equals 17 residues. In DNA form, the CDR3 reads TGTGCCAGCAGCGTAGGTTCAGGGGTCGGGGACACCGGGGAGCTGTTTTTT. Residues: CASSVGSGVGDTGELFF.

This clonotype was recorded at least ten times. The chain uses TRBV25-1 and TRBJ1-2, with 7 bases that match TRBD1. The V gene end was trimmed by 5 bases and the J gene end by 5 bases; junction bases not matched to a gene: 8. Germline values: CDR1 MGHDK, CDR2 SYGVNS. The CDR3 has 14 amino acids. CDR3 residues: CASSKGQSLYGYTF. The CDR3 DNA sequence: TGTGCCAGCAGTAAGGGACAGTCGCTTTATGGCTACACCTTC.

Points on this clonotype: This may arise from a read error, as a much more abundant clone is one base away. The rearrangement links TRBV2 to TRBJ2-7, with D perhaps TRBD1 (6 bases). V was shortened by 5 bases and J by 0 bases, with 8 bases between the two germline ends. The CDR3 runs to 13 residues. Germline-derived CDR1 and CDR2 are SNHLY and FYNNEI. CDR3 loop: CASSTDSSYEQYF. DNA of the CDR3: TGTGCCAGCAGTACGGACAGCTCCTACGAGCAGTACTTC.

The rearrangement links TRBV7-2 to TRBJ2-2, with TRBD1 matching 10 bases. J gave up 7 bases and V 5 bases, and 10 bases lay outside the gene matches. CDR3 length equals 16 residues. In germline, CDR1 is SGHTA, CDR2 FQGNSA. CDR3 bases: TGTGCCAGCAGCCCGCCGGGACAGGGGAATGGCGGGGAGCTGTTTTTT. It translates to CASSPPGQGNGGELFF.

This chain connects TRBV6-6 to TRBJ2-3, with 7 bases identical to TRBD2. J lost 2 bases, V lost 0 bases, and 5 bases had no gene match. CDR1 MNHNY and CDR2 SVGAGI come from the germline V gene (reference sequence). The CDR3 is 16 amino acids. The CDR3 nucleotides are TGTGCCAGCAGTTACTCAGGGGCGGGGGACACAGATACGCAGTATTTT. Its protein is CASSYSGAGDTDTQYF.

Points on this clonotype: Since a much larger clone is just one base distant, this may be a read error. V is TRBV6-5 and J is TRBJ2-1, with D perhaps assigned TRBD1 or TRBD2 (6 bases each). CDR1 and CDR2 (germline): MNHEY, SVGAGI. CDR3 length: 15 residues. The DNA for the CDR3 is TGTACCAGCAGTCCCGAAGGGGGGACCTACAATGAGCAGTTCTTC. Protein sequence: CTSSPEGGTYNEQFF.

The chain is built from TRBV27 and TRBJ1-2, with 9 bases lining up with TRBD1. The CDR3 contains 14 residues. CDR1 is MNHEY, CDR2 SMNVEV, per germline (reference sequence). With V trimmed by 4 bases and J by 8 bases, 8 bases remained unmatched. The CDR3 is CASSSQGARSGYTF. The CDR3 region has the DNA TGTGCCAGCAGTTCACAGGGGGCGCGAAGCGGCTACACCTTC.